The 28 T cell receptor beta chains in this list originate from one sample, sequenced in a study of T cell responses to AZD1222 COVID-19 vaccine. Using immunoSEQ multiplex PCR, the repertoire was profiled, and TCRdb retains in-frame clones only, with some absent. The sample gives about 180,000 clones, roughly 94% of which show up once; roughly 1.7% is in the top ten. The sample in question was peripheral blood, obtained 28 days after the second AZD1222 dose. The source of these receptors is an adult who received the AZD1222 COVID-19 vaccine.

This sequence joins TRBV29-1 and TRBJ1-2, with 9 bases that match TRBD1. The CDR3 length is 13 residues. The V segment lost 6 bases and the J segment 8 bases; nucleotides outside the gene matches: 10. Per the germline V gene, CDR1 is SQVTM and CDR2 is ANQGSEA. CDR3 in DNA: TGCAGCGTCTCCCCGGGACAGGGATACGGCTACACCTTC. Residues: CSVSPGQGYGYTF. Full variable domain (rest looked up from reference TRBV29-1 and TRBJ1-2): SAVISQKPSRDICQRGTSLTIQCQVDSQVTMMFWYRQQPGQSLTLIATANQGSEATYESGFVIDKFPISRPNLTFSTLTVSNMSPEDSSIYLCSVSPGQGYGYTFGSGTRLTVV.

The V and J genes are TRBV6-5 and TRBJ1-5, with a weak D call TRBD1 (5 bases). The CDR3 has 14 residues. V lost 2 bases and J 2 bases, leaving 7 bases between the germline ends. Germline V gives CDR1 MNHEY, CDR2 SVGAGI. Written as DNA, the CDR3 is TGTGCCAGCAGTTACAGGGACGGCAATCAGCCCCAGCATTTT. This gives the protein CASSYRDGNQPQHF.

This clone was seen once. This chain joins TRBV19 and TRBJ1-1, with D tentatively TRBD1 (6 bases). CDR1 and CDR2 from the germline V gene are LNHDA and SQIVND (reference sequence). The length of the CDR3 is 15 residues. V was clipped by 6 bases and J by 1 base, with 15 bases between them. The CDR3 nucleotides read TGTGCCAGTAGCCCTAGACAGGTCGGGAACACTGAAGCTTTCTTT. Protein sequence: CASSPRQVGNTEAFF.

The chain is built from TRBV19 and TRBJ2-1, with D uncertain. V was clipped by 8 bases and J by 2 bases, with 10 bases between them. CDR1 and CDR2 (germline): LNHDA, SQIVND (reference sequence). The CDR3 consists of 13 residues. The CDR3 protein is CASAGGPYNEQFF. For the CDR3, the DNA is TGTGCCAGTGCTGGCGGCCCCTACAATGAGCAGTTCTTC.

The rearrangement uses TRBV29-1 and TRBJ1-1; 7 bases align to TRBD1. V shed 4 bases, J shed 8 bases, and the junction held 7 bases outside the gene matches. The CDR3 contains 12 residues. The germline gives CDR1 SQVTM, CDR2 ANQGSEA. The CDR3 DNA sequence: TGCAGCGTTGTTTGGACAGGCGGCGAAGCTTTCTTT. It is translated as CSVVWTGGEAFF.

V gene TRBV11-3 combines with J gene TRBJ2-2; a possible D gene is TRBD1 (5 bases). The germline V gene encodes CDR1 SGHNT and CDR2 YENEEA. The CDR3 is 15 amino acids. Trimming took off 4 bases at V and 4 bases at J, with 13 bases between the two ends. In DNA, the CDR3 is TGTGCCAGCAGCTCACTGACAGACCCCACCGGGGAGCTGTTTTTT. It yields the protein CASSSLTDPTGELFF.

This sequence joins TRBV28 and TRBJ1-6; 7 bases line up with TRBD1. Germline trimming cut 3 bases from V and 7 bases from J; bases unmatched to any gene: 9. Germline V gene sequence: CDR1 MDHEN, CDR2 SYDVKM. The CDR3 consists of 16 residues. The CDR3 DNA is TGTGCCAGCAGTTTTCAGGGGGAAGTAATGAATTCACCCCTCCACTTT. It specifies CASSFQGEVMNSPLHF.

The chain uses TRBV5-4 and TRBJ2-3; tentatively, D is TRBD1 or TRBD2 (5 bases each). The CDR3 covers 16 residues. V was pared by 0 bases and J by 0 bases, with 11 bases between. Germline assignment: CDR1 SGHNT and CDR2 YYREEE (reference sequence). Written as DNA, the CDR3 is TGTGCCAGCAGCTTGGTTCCGGGGCTGAGCACAGATACGCAGTATTTT. This translates into CASSLVPGLSTDTQYF.

CDR3 sequence (DNA): TGTGCCAGCAGCTTTTATCGACGGATGAACACCGGGGAGCTGTTTTTT. Protein sequence: CASSFYRRMNTGELFF. The V gene is TRBV11-2, the J gene TRBJ2-2, with D hard to call. Germline V gene data show CDR1 as SGHAT and CDR2 as FQNNGV. The CDR3 has 16 residues. Trimming took 3 bases from V and 1 from J, leaving 12 bases between them.

The chain couples TRBV19 to TRBJ1-1, with unresolved D. The V and J ends lost 3 bases and 1 base respectively, with 6 bases between them. Germline V lookup: CDR1 LNHDA, CDR2 SQIVND (reference sequence). The CDR3 sequence is 13 residues long. CDR3 residues: CASSMGSNTEAFF. CDR3 bases: TGTGCCAGTAGTATGGGGTCGAACACTGAAGCTTTCTTT. The complete variable domain, with remaining parts taken from reference TRBV19 and TRBJ1-1, reads DGGITQSPKYLFRKEGQNVTLSCEQNLNHDAMYWYRQDPGQGLRLIYYSQIVNDFQKGDIAEGYSVSREKKESFPLTVTSAQKNPTAFYLCASSMGSNTEAFFGQGTRLTVV.

The genes are TRBV29-1 and TRBJ1-2; unclear D gene. Looked up from germline, CDR1 is SQVTM and CDR2 is ANQGSEA. Trimming cost V 6 bases and J 6 bases, with 14 bases left between them. The CDR3 sequence is 12 residues long. CDR3 residues: CSVYQRDNGYTF. In nucleotides, the CDR3 is TGCAGCGTCTATCAGCGGGATAATGGCTACACCTTC.

In this sample, this clone turned up a few times. V gene TRBV12-3 or TRBV12-4 combines with J gene TRBJ2-3; D is unclear. The CDR3 contains 11 residues. V lost 1 base to trimming and J lost 5 bases, with 1 base between them. CDR3 residues: CASSLGDTQYF. CDR3 sequence (DNA): TGTGCCAGCAGTTTAGGAGATACGCAGTATTTT.

Here the CDR3 DNA reads TGTGCCAGCAGTTTCTCCGTGAACACTGAAGCTTTCTTT. This codes for CASSFSVNTEAFF. The chain recombines TRBV12-3 or TRBV12-4 with TRBJ1-1, with D unresolved. The germline V and J ends were trimmed by 3 bases and 0 bases, with 5 bases remaining between them. The CDR3 spans 13 residues.

This CDR3 reads CASSPLQAGTGRHEQYF. CDR3 coding DNA: TGTGCCAGCTCACCCTTACAAGCCGGGACAGGGCGTCACGAGCAGTACTTC. The J gene is TRBJ2-7, the V gene TRBV18, with 9 bases identical to TRBD1. The V gene's germline CDR1 is KGHSH and CDR2 LQKENI. The CDR3 has 17 amino acids. Trimming at V came to 3 bases and at J to 5 bases, leaving 14 bases not matched to a gene.

The rearrangement uses TRBV12-5 and TRBJ1-1; 9 bases fit TRBD1. The CDR3 consists of 14 residues. V was clipped by 1 base and J by 3 bases; unmatched bases: 0. Germline V gene lookup returns CDR1 LGHNT and CDR2 FRNRAP. This CDR3 is CASGLGQGDTEAFF. CDR3 coding DNA: TGTGCTAGTGGTTTGGGACAGGGGGACACTGAAGCTTTCTTT.

CDR3 nucleotides: TGTGCCAGCAGCTCCAGAGGCCTTGCCCAAGAGACCCAGTACTTC. This translates into CASSSRGLAQETQYF. This chain uses TRBV28 with TRBJ2-5; D gene uncertain. The germline V gene encodes CDR1 MDHEN and CDR2 SYDVKM. CDR3 length: 15 amino acids. Deletions cut 6 bases from V and 1 base from J, with 15 bases between. Using reference TRBV28 and TRBJ2-5 for the parts outside the CDR3, the full variable domain is DVKVTQSSRYLVKRTGEKVFLECVQDMDHENMFWYRQDPGLGLRLIYFSYDVKMKEKGDIPEGYSVSREKKERFSLILESASTNQTSMYLCASSSRGLAQETQYFGPGTRLLVL.

This chain joins TRBV13 and TRBJ1-2, with a possible D match to TRBD1 (5 bases). Germline V CDR1 and CDR2: PRHDT, FYEKMQ (reference sequence). The germline V and J ends were trimmed by 7 bases and 0 bases, with 21 bases remaining between them. This CDR3 contains 17 residues. The CDR3 loop reads CASTEGGGRRANYGYTF. The CDR3 nucleotides read TGTGCCAGCACCGAGGGTGGGGGACGAAGGGCTAACTATGGCTACACCTTC.

This clone was recorded once. This rearrangement joins TRBV18 to TRBJ2-1; TRBD2 agrees at 13 bases. Per germline, CDR1 KGHSH and CDR2 LQKENI. The V gene end was trimmed by 3 bases and the J gene end by 7 bases; junction bases not matched to a gene: 9. The CDR3 totals 17 residues. This chain's CDR3 is CASSPQLAGGRRNEQFF. Here the CDR3 DNA reads TGTGCCAGCTCACCCCAACTAGCGGGGGGGCGTAGGAATGAGCAGTTCTTC.

This rearrangement joins TRBV9 to TRBJ2-5; 8 bases line up with TRBD2. The trim removed 5 bases at V and 0 bases at J, leaving 6 bases unmatched. CDR1 is SGDLS and CDR2 is YYNGEE in the germline V gene. The CDR3 sequence is 15 residues long. CDR3 bases: TGTGCCAGCAGTTTAGCGGGGAACAACCAAGAGACCCAGTACTTC. This translates into CASSLAGNNQETQYF.

The chain has TRBV27 and TRBJ2-2; D may be TRBD1 (6 bases). Trimming shortened V by 3 bases and J by 4 bases, and 15 bases separated the two germline ends. Looked up from germline, CDR1 is MNHEY and CDR2 is SMNVEV (reference sequence). The CDR3 runs 16 residues. CDR3 coding DNA: TGTGCCAGCAGTTTTCTATCGGACAGACCCACCGGGGAGCTGTTTTTT. It yields the protein CASSFLSDRPTGELFF.

The chain links TRBV6-4 to TRBJ2-1; 7 bases line up with TRBD2. The CDR3 spans 16 residues. V lost 5 bases and J lost 7; bases outside the gene matches: 14. The germline V gene encodes CDR1 MRHNA and CDR2 SNTAGT. DNA of the CDR3: TGTGCCAGCAGTCAAACTTCAGGGCTGGGGGGGAATGAGCAGTTCTTC. Its translation: CASSQTSGLGGNEQFF.

The genes are TRBV9 and TRBJ2-3; 8 positions agree with TRBD2. The CDR3 spans 15 residues. CDR1 SGDLS and CDR2 YYNGEE come from the germline V gene. The V segment lost 5 bases and the J segment 2 bases; nucleotides outside the gene matches: 7. The CDR3 DNA is TGTGCCAGCAGGGAGCGGGGGTATCTCACAGATACGCAGTATTTT. Its protein product is CASRERGYLTDTQYF.

V usage is TRBV29-1 and J usage is TRBJ2-5; possibly TRBD1 for D (8 bases). CDR1 is SQVTM, CDR2 ANQGSEA, per germline. Trimming removed 3 bases from V and 5 bases from J, with 13 bases in between. CDR3 length equals 13 residues. The CDR3 DNA sequence: TGCAGCGTTGACCCACAGGGGGGGGAGACCCAGTACTTC. Its translation is CSVDPQGGETQYF.

The rearrangement uses TRBV7-3 and TRBJ2-7, with D tentatively TRBD1 or TRBD2 (5 bases each). Germline V lookup: CDR1 SGHTA, CDR2 FQGTGA. V dropped 5 bases and J dropped 6 bases, with 14 bases sitting between them. This CDR3 is 13 amino acids long. CDR3 amino acids: CASSSSQGREQYF. The CDR3 DNA reads TGTGCCAGCAGCAGCAGCCAGGGACGCGAGCAGTACTTC.

The CDR3 sequence: CATHQAGRNNEQFF. The CDR3 DNA sequence: TGTGCCACCCATCAAGCGGGACGGAACAATGAGCAGTTCTTC. This chain links TRBV28 with TRBJ2-1, with TRBD2 matching over 7 bases. This CDR3 spans 14 amino acids. Germline V gene lookup returns CDR1 MDHEN and CDR2 SYDVKM. V was pared by 10 bases and J by 5 bases, with 11 bases of the junction left unmatched.

This chain links TRBV18 with TRBJ1-1; D not certain. CDR1 and CDR2 from the germline V gene are KGHSH and LQKENI. With 3 bases removed from V and 4 bases from J, the gap between germline ends came to 12 bases. This CDR3 has 14 residues. The CDR3 reads CASSPTTEGTEAFF. CDR3 bases: TGTGCCAGCTCACCCACGACGGAAGGCACTGAAGCTTTCTTT.

J is TRBJ1-5 and V is TRBV27; D may be TRBD1 (6 bases). V was shortened by 2 bases and J by 1 base, with 12 bases between the two germline ends. CDR3 length: 16 residues. Germline assignment: CDR1 MNHEY and CDR2 SMNVEV (reference sequence). The CDR3 coding sequence is TGTGCCAGCAGTTTAAGGGGGACGGTGAGCAATCAGCCCCAGCATTTT. It specifies CASSLRGTVSNQPQHF.

The chain uses TRBV19 and TRBJ1-3; D remains ambiguous. The CDR3 spans 16 residues. The V gene's germline CDR1 is LNHDA and CDR2 SQIVND (reference sequence). The V gene lost 3 bases and the J gene lost 0 bases, with 12 bases spanning the gap. CDR3 region: CASSIPSGTSGNTIYF. In DNA form, the CDR3 reads TGTGCCAGTAGTATCCCCAGCGGAACCTCTGGAAACACCATATATTTT.